Here is one T cell receptor beta chain with its context. This clone was counted a single time. No cognate antigen has been identified for it. Base qualities were left out, and no much larger clone turns up one base away. V ends up 4 bases short and J 0 bases short, with an unmatched junction base count of 4. The germline V gene provides CDR1 SGHTA and CDR2 FQGNSA. Including cysteine and phenylalanine, the CDR3 has 15 amino acids. CDR3 DNA only is kept here, 45 bases in frame from base 1. This record comes from a study of cytomegalovirus exposure and HLA in healthy donors (TCRdb year 2017). General notes on the study: An earlier analysis of approximately 640 of the donors reported 250 to 300 Gb of sequence data and 117 million unique TCR beta sequences from about 179 million T cells. Alongside the repertoire data, information on donor age, sex, ethnicity and CMV serostatus was compiled. The genetic ancestry cluster associated with self-reported Caucasian donors included 80% to 90% of the approximately 400 genotyped donors. A later genetic analysis took genome-wide SNP genotypes for about three fifths of the roughly 700 donors and used that subset as a discovery cohort. Four or five DR-DQ haplotypes were handled as single units for association and clustering because linkage in the cohort was strong. Along with the roughly 670-subject first cohort, a separate validation cohort of over 90 different subjects was used. The study aimed to test whether signatures of past pathogen exposure could be identified by cataloging public T cell receptors. An early release that covered 640 HLA-typed donors contained 250 to 350 gigabases of sequencing data and 80 million or so unique TCR sequences. In the later analysis, no new phenotypic data were used to find candidate immune exposures; instead, reliance was placed on TCR beta sequences and their occurrence across donors. The number of typed donors differed by locus: roughly 629-640 for A, B, C, DRB1 and DQB1; some 540 for DQA1; approximately 600 for DPA1; and about 470 for DPB1. The study used immunosequencing to profile the T cell repertoires of hundreds of subjects and linked those repertoires to cytomegalovirus serostatus. The study combined high-throughput TCR immunosequencing, statistical association of individual TCRs with disease status, and machine learning to predict cytomegalovirus infection status. An earlier analysis of about 620 of the donors applied high-throughput TCR beta sequencing to assess whether each TCR beta V gene segment acted as functional or pseudogenic. A later analysis re-analyzed previously published TCR beta repertoires from approximately 700 donors and added high-resolution HLA genotyping to study TCR occurrence patterns. HLA typing covered class I and class II loci at four-digit resolution. Across some 400 genotyped donors of the cohort, an average of about 200,000 unique TCR beta nucleotide sequences per donor were sequenced, and about a sixth of those sequences were non-productive. All discovery cohort repertoires had been generated on a single sequencing platform. What the authors observed across the whole study: Because HLA typing was missing for some donors at each locus, association tests included only the typed subset. According to a later analysis, most CMV-associated TCR beta chains appeared to be HLA-restricted, and the HLA associations seemed to be driven largely by CMV exposure. In an earlier analysis of approximately 590 of the donors, most TCR beta V segments were observed in productive rearrangements about 87% or about 30% of the time, broadly matching IMGT annotations. According to the authors, the approach could potentially be generalized to other disease states and immunological phenotypes. The classifier was reported to diagnose cytomegalovirus status with high specificity and sensitivity in both the original cohort and the validation cohort. In this cohort, only TCR beta chains were sequenced, and detectable features were limited by the absence of alpha or paired-chain data. V-gene and J-gene trimming of TCR beta chains was associated with a missense DCLRE1C variant in a later genetic analysis, and the association was replicated in an independent cohort. A few of the identified cytomegalovirus-associated TCR beta chains were confirmed in vitro to be specific for cytomegalovirus antigens. According to a later analysis, parvovirus B19, influenza, CMV and Epstein-Barr virus appeared linked to several top co-occurrence clusters. Across donors, most TCR sequences were observed very rarely, whereas some public TCRs were present in many individuals. A further reported finding was that TCR beta sequences accurately predicted the HLA-A and HLA-B alleles for most subjects in the first cohort. Linkage disequilibrium might explain the correlated functional status among segregating V segments, but an unknown experimental factor could not be excluded. A total of fewer than 200 TCR beta chains were listed by the study as associated with cytomegalovirus. The sequencing pipeline was judged likely to have produced a cluster of highly shared sequence variants as a technical artifact. Compared with the roughly 670-donor mean, donors in an Asian-associated ancestry cluster had fewer N-insertions in productive TCRs, according to a later genetic analysis. Strong co-occurrence of HLA alleles, especially DR and DQ, made assigning TCR associations to individual alleles difficult. Some IMGT-functional V segments, including TRBV6-2 and TRBV6-3, could not be told apart with the 87-base-pair reads, so those segments were excluded. Sequencing depth was assumed to be roughly uniform across donors in the presence/absence analyses, though that assumption may not hold. A later analysis associated 16,951 TCR beta sequences with specific HLA alleles at a false discovery rate of 0.05. The only immune exposure information available for the cohort was CMV serostatus. A later analysis found that HLA-associated TCR beta chains were more clonally expanded and had lower generation probabilities than equally common non-associated chains. Because counts were too low, under 20 rarely observed V segments, including chromosome 9 orphons, were left out of the earlier analysis of roughly 600 of the donors. According to a later analysis, TCR association rates differed among HLA loci, with DRB1 alleles showing the most associated TCRs and HLA-C alleles showing the fewest.

The cohort was made up of about 670 healthy bone marrow donors. Cohort members were all nominally healthy when sampled, although unrecorded immune exposures were likely present. The donor was CMV seronegative and was included in the group of several hundred seronegative cohort members. Every donor gave a peripheral blood sample, and the peripheral blood mononuclear cells from that sample were used for TCR beta sequencing. The Qiagen DNeasy Blood Extraction Kit was used to extract genomic DNA from the blood cell samples. The library relied on the immunoSEQ multiplex PCR assay. A mixture of 60 forward primers for TCR Vbeta segments and 13 reverse primers for TCR Jbeta segments was used in the multiplex PCR. The CDR3 region of rearranged TCR beta genes was amplified from genomic DNA with a multiplex PCR assay. On the Illumina HiSeq System, the amplified TCR beta libraries were sequenced as 87-base-pair reads. The authors' pipeline ran thus. A later analysis counted tens of millions of unique TCR beta chains across the 666 repertoires, and 10 million to 11 million of these chains were shared by at least two donors. Raw reads were error-corrected and collapsed into unique sequences with a nearest-neighbor algorithm that merged closely related sequences to remove PCR and sequencing errors. Alignment of CDR3 sequences to IMGT reference sequences was used to assign V, D and J gene segments. Each retained sequence needed at least a six-nucleotide match to both a V gene segment and a J gene segment. Rearrangements were classified as productive when the CDR3 lacked stop codons and remained in frame with V and J, and all other rearrangements were classified as non-productive. Following IMGT convention, CDR3 was defined as the stretch from the second conserved V-encoded cysteine to the conserved J-encoded phenylalanine. The earlier analysis of about 640 of the donors excluded any sequence lacking an unambiguous match to a single V gene segment. In an earlier analysis of a few hundred of the donors, V segments were called functional above 56.7% productive rearrangements and were called segregating when the between-donor standard deviation exceeded 5%. To diagnose cytomegalovirus status from the catalog of TCR beta chain sequences, a statistical classification framework was built. In a later analysis, V and J genes were assigned by comparing TCR nucleotide sequences against IMGT/GENE-DB human TR gene sequences. Using the TCRdist pipeline, a later analysis assigned CDR3 sequences along with most-parsimonious VDJ recombination scenarios. A later analysis defined each TCR beta chain by its CDR3 amino acid sequence plus V-gene family, and excluded reads lacking a unique V-gene family. A later analysis removed 592 highly shared, low-generation-probability nucleotide sequences to deal with suspected cross-contamination and a sequencing artifact. For each public chain, a later analysis derived a clonal expansion index from normalized ranks of inferred template counts within each repertoire. In a later analysis, generation probabilities were computed using a VDJ recombination model fitted to out-of-frame rearrangements, and the results were checked against IGoR. In a later analysis, TCR-TCR, TCR-HLA and TCR-CMV co-occurrence was scored with hypergeometric tests, and a repertoire-size bias correction was applied to TCR pairs. False discovery rates were estimated in a later analysis by permuting HLA or CMV assignments 20 times. In a later analysis, co-occurring TCRs were grouped using DBSCAN, with TCRdist sequence similarity added in when clustering inside HLA-allele-positive subsets. Repertoires with fewer than 30,000 or more than 120,000 public chains were left out of co-occurrence clustering, as were about 5 repertoires with anomalous nucleotide sharing. Held by TCRdb, this immuneACCESS table contains in-frame sequences only and omits some clones. Under half of the omission traces to an unresolved V gene where checked; the cause of the rest is unknown. V and J calls plus clone size are reproduced from that table; the DNA served to infer D and trimming. For this sample the table gives roughly 220,000 clones, of which approximately 85% were detected only once. The ten largest clones add up to about 2.5% of the sample.

This TCR derives from a woman aged 35 to 49 in good health and CMV-seronegative. The sequence is built from TRBV7-2 and TRBJ2-7, and TRBD2 matches 9 of the central bases. Sequencing was carried out using PBMCs. The nucleotide sequence reads as follows: TGTGCCAGCAGCTACCTAGCGGGGCTCTCCTACGAGCAGTACTTC. It specifies CASSYLAGLSYEQYF.